The rows below give T cell receptor beta chains drawn from one sample of a study of blood T cell repertoires in COVID-19. Here immunoSEQ multiplex PCR was the method, and the copy in TCRdb shows in-frame clones only, minus some. The sample has around 120,000 clones, over 75% seen once; the top ten hold roughly 8%. Sequencing input: peripheral blood. The receptors derive from a man aged 50 or older with acute or convalescent COVID-19. Each CDR3 is given with its conserved first and last residue. The D gene is left open where the match is weak. The listing skips clone size in some rows; elsewhere it reads once, few, many or a size class.

CDR3 protein	CDR3 DNA	D gene	clone size	V gene	J gene
CASSPQGHGTYEQYF	TGTGCCAGCTCACCACAGGGACACGGAACCTACGAGCAGTACTTC	-	-	TRBV18	TRBJ2-7
CSASLLRARLAGNDEQFF	TGCAGTGCTAGTTTACTCCGGGCACGACTAGCGGGAAATGATGAGCAGTTCTTC	TRBD2	-	TRBV20-1	TRBJ2-1
CASSVGTASTDTQYF	TGTGCCAGCAGCGTCGGGACAGCTAGCACAGATACGCAGTATTTT	TRBD1	-	TRBV9	TRBJ2-3
CASSLGPSGLYEQYF	TGTGCCAGCAGCTTGGGGCCCAGCGGGCTCTACGAGCAGTACTTC	-	-	TRBV5-6	TRBJ2-7
CASNAGPGELFF	TGTGCTAGCAATGCAGGGCCCGGGGAGCTGTTTTTT	-	-	TRBV12-5	TRBJ2-2
CASSQDWRETDTQYF	TGTGCCAGCAGCCAAGACTGGCGGGAAACAGATACGCAGTATTTT	-	-	TRBV4-2	TRBJ2-3
CASSAGFNYEQYF	TGTGCCAGCAGCGCGGGTTTCAACTACGAGCAGTACTTC	-	-	TRBV6-5	TRBJ2-7
CASSFAGALKNEQYF	TGTGCCAGCAGCTTCGCGGGAGCCTTAAAAAACGAGCAGTACTTC	TRBD2	once	TRBV13	TRBJ2-7
CASSLTSSGRWSTDTQYF	TGTGCCAGCTCACTGACTTCTAGCGGGAGATGGAGCACAGATACGCAGTATTTT	TRBD2	-	TRBV18	TRBJ2-3
CASSYSEGGISNEKLFF	TGTGCCAGCAGTTACTCCGAGGGGGGGATATCTAATGAAAAACTGTTTTTT	-	once	TRBV6-8	TRBJ1-4
CASSRKPGGSSDTGELFF	TGTGCCAGCAGCCGCAAACCAGGGGGCTCCTCCGACACCGGGGAGCTGTTTTTT	TRBD1	-	TRBV11-2	TRBJ2-2
CASSDGPAIPYGYTF	TGTGCCAGCAGTGACGGGCCAGCTATACCCTATGGCTACACCTTC	-	few	TRBV6-4	TRBJ1-2
CAWSVGGYGGPDNEQFF	TGTGCCTGGAGTGTAGGTGGCTATGGGGGCCCGGACAATGAGCAGTTCTTC	-	-	TRBV30	TRBJ2-1
CASSSQGGEQYF	TGCGCCAGCAGCTCACAGGGGGGCGAGCAGTACTTC	TRBD1	-	TRBV5-1	TRBJ2-7
CASSRVAEDTQYF	TGTGCCTCGTCGCGTGTAGCAGAAGATACGCAGTATTTT	-	-	TRBV19	TRBJ2-3
CASHSVNTGELFF	TGTGCCAGTCACTCGGTAAACACCGGGGAGCTGTTTTTT	-	-	TRBV19	TRBJ2-2
CASSLFPGLAYNEQFF	TGTGCCAGCAGTTTATTTCCGGGACTAGCCTACAATGAGCAGTTCTTC	TRBD2	-	TRBV27	TRBJ2-1
CASSRSGKETQYF	TGTGCCAGCAGCCGGAGCGGGAAAGAGACCCAGTACTTC	TRBD2	-	TRBV6-2/TRBV6-3	TRBJ2-5
CASSFGGYGYTF	TGTGCCAGCAGTTTCGGGGGGTATGGCTACACCTTC	-	once	TRBV12-3/TRBV12-4	TRBJ1-2
CASSPGRGYTF	TGCGCCAGCAGCCCCGGGAGGGGCTACACCTTC	-	-	TRBV4-1	TRBJ1-2
CATSVGGGRVQETQYF	TGTGCCACCAGTGTTGGCGGGGGGAGGGTCCAAGAGACCCAGTACTTC	TRBD2	-	TRBV24-1	TRBJ2-5
CASSAPRTGGINEQFF	TGCGCCAGCAGCGCGCCAAGGACAGGGGGAATCAATGAGCAGTTCTTC	TRBD1	-	TRBV5-1	TRBJ2-1
CASSEDRPHTQYF	TGTGCCAGTAGTGAAGACAGACCCCATACGCAGTATTTT	-	-	TRBV19	TRBJ2-3
CASSKGLQGARGYTF	TGTGCCAGCAGCAAAGGCCTCCAGGGGGCAAGAGGCTACACCTTC	-	-	TRBV21-1	TRBJ1-2
CASGGTELNQPQHF	TGTGCCAGCGGAGGGACAGAGCTCAATCAGCCCCAGCATTTT	TRBD1	-	TRBV2	TRBJ1-5
CASSGRAQGEQFF	TGTGCCAGTAGCGGGAGGGCCCAGGGTGAGCAGTTCTTC	TRBD2	-	TRBV30	TRBJ2-1
CASNPGTGGRTTEAFF	TGTGCCAGTAACCCCGGGACAGGGGGCCGGACCACTGAAGCTTTCTTT	TRBD1	-	TRBV19	TRBJ1-1
CASSLEVQGLDNSNQPQHF	TGTGCCAGCAGCTTGGAGGTGCAGGGCCTCGACAATAGCAATCAGCCCCAGCATTTT	-	once	TRBV5-6	TRBJ1-5
CASSMLAGVYTGELFF	TGTGCCAGTAGTATGCTAGCGGGAGTGTACACCGGGGAGCTGTTTTTT	TRBD2	-	TRBV19	TRBJ2-2
CASSQDWKTGLVETQYF	TGCGCCAGCAGCCAAGATTGGAAGACAGGGCTTGTAGAGACCCAGTACTTC	TRBD1	-	TRBV4-3	TRBJ2-5
CASSQDSGQINYGYTF	TGCGCCAGCAGCCAAGACTCGGGACAGATTAACTATGGCTACACCTTC	TRBD1	few	TRBV4-3	TRBJ1-2
CASSQGGTSGAQETQYF	TGTGCCAGCAGCCAAGGCGGGACTAGCGGGGCACAAGAGACCCAGTACTTC	TRBD2	-	TRBV3-1/TRBV3-2	TRBJ2-5
CSAWRGEKLFF	TGCAGTGCGTGGCGGGGTGAAAAACTGTTTTTT	-	-	TRBV20-1	TRBJ1-4
CASSQTSGSYNEQFF	TGTGCCAGCAGCCAGACTAGCGGGTCCTACAATGAGCAGTTCTTC	TRBD2	once	TRBV6-2/TRBV6-3	TRBJ2-1
CASRTPRDRIVF	TGCGCCAGCAGAACCCCCCGGGACAGGATTGTGTTC	TRBD1	-	TRBV5-1	TRBJ2-7
CASSLGQGGTGELFF	TGTGCCAGCAGCCTGGGACAGGGAGGAACCGGGGAGCTGTTTTTT	TRBD1	-	TRBV7-6	TRBJ2-2
CASSTQGAQGNEKLFF	TGTGCCAGTAGTACCCAGGGGGCGCAAGGAAATGAAAAACTGTTTTTT	TRBD1	-	TRBV19	TRBJ1-4
CASSIGEEQPQHF	TGTGCCAGCAGTATCGGGGAAGAGCAGCCCCAGCATTTT	-	-	TRBV7-8	TRBJ1-5
CASTLRWGGSTDTQYF	TGTGCCAGTACTCTAAGGTGGGGGGGAAGCACAGATACGCAGTATTTT	TRBD2	-	TRBV19	TRBJ2-3
CASSLSQGYGYTF	TGTGCCAGCAGTTTGTCACAGGGTTATGGCTACACCTTC	-	once	TRBV28	TRBJ1-2
CASSGQGRSQPQHF	TGTGCCAGCAGCGGACAGGGGAGGAGTCAGCCCCAGCATTTT	TRBD1	-	TRBV6-5	TRBJ1-5
CASSQGLGTSGNYEQYF	TGTGCCAGCAGCCAAGGACTCGGGACTAGCGGGAACTACGAGCAGTACTTC	TRBD2	-	TRBV4-2	TRBJ2-7
CAIAGGSNEQFF	TGTGCCATTGCGGGAGGGTCCAATGAGCAGTTCTTC	TRBD2	-	TRBV10-3	TRBJ2-1
CASSLLPRGFSNSPLHF	TGCGCCAGCAGCCTCCTTCCGAGAGGGTTTAGTAATTCACCCCTCCACTTT	-	-	TRBV5-1	TRBJ1-6
CASSRSYEQYF	TGTGCCAGCTCCCGGTCCTACGAGCAGTACTTC	-	few	TRBV18	TRBJ2-7
CASSFGGREKNEQFF	TGCGCCAGCAGCTTCGGCGGGAGGGAAAAAAATGAGCAGTTCTTC	TRBD2	-	TRBV5-1	TRBJ2-1
CASSRTAENTEAFF	TGTGCCAGTAGTCGTACAGCAGAGAACACTGAAGCTTTCTTT	-	once	TRBV19	TRBJ1-1
CSVDAPGLADTGELFF	TGCAGCGTTGATGCTCCGGGACTAGCGGACACCGGGGAGCTGTTTTTT	TRBD2	-	TRBV29-1	TRBJ2-2
CASSLGPGLGGSNQPQHF	TGTGCCAGTAGTTTAGGGCCCGGCCTCGGGGGTAGCAATCAGCCCCAGCATTTT	-	once	TRBV19	TRBJ1-5
CASSSTGVETQYF	TGTGCCAGCAGCTCTACAGGGGTGGAGACCCAGTACTTC	TRBD1	-	TRBV11-3	TRBJ2-5